This T cell receptor beta chain was retrieved from a study of blood T cells in healthy people across ages. Primed by a sample-barcoded 5' primer and a J-beta primer mix, a second PCR proceeded for 7 to 11 cycles. TCRdb recomputed calls from the 5' RACE reads with MiXCR, one row per CDR3 protein. The table lists just under 900,000 distinct CDR3 sequences, under 35% of them singletons. The material sequenced was blood. This receptor was taken from a woman aged 80 or over in good health.

The CDR3 DNA reads as TGTGCCAGCAGCCCCCTCGCGGGGGGGAGAGGTGCAGATACGCAGTATTTT. Translation: CASSPLAGGRGADTQYF. This sequence joins TRBV7-9 and TRBJ2-3; 9 bases fit TRBD2. Per germline, CDR1 SEHNR and CDR2 FQNEAQ (reference sequence). V gave up 5 bases and J gave up 4 bases; unmatched junction bases: 13. There are 17 residues in the CDR3.